This T cell receptor beta chain was observed in a study of blood T cell repertoires in COVID-19 (TCRdb year 2020). As for the study more broadly: Samples from collaborators originated in the United States, Italy and Spain and spanned both the acute and convalescent phases of COVID-19. The prospective study material was composed of cDNA or gDNA derived from T cells, B-cell-depleted T cells, or PBMCs. Deeply sampled blood TCRbeta repertoires from subjects exposed to, actively infected with, or recovered from COVID-19 were included in the dataset. The repertoires were released in a freely available public database intended as a resource for research on the immune response to SARS-CoV-2. Samples were obtained from the ongoing ImmuneRACE study (first 160 participants) and from about 1,300 subjects provided by 6 global collaborators. Sample metadata almost always included a de-identified subject ID, COVID-19 status, age in years and sex. Where available, HLA class I and class II types were taken from metadata supplied by the sample provider and were not determined by assay-based typing.

Whole blood was collected in K2EDTA tubes by collaborating institutions according to the institutions' own protocols. Collaborator samples were shipped for TCRbeta analysis as frozen whole blood, isolated PBMCs, or DNA extracted from either sample type. The CDR3 sequence holds 16 residues, the cysteine and phenylalanine included. Only CDR3 DNA remains: 48 bases, in frame from the first base. After removal of 1 base from V and 0 bases from J, the junction retains 4 bases not matched to a gene. CDR1 and CDR2, per the germline V gene, are LGHNT and FRNRAP. Points on this clone: Its antigen is still unknown. No much larger clonotype is one base removed from it; base qualities were not supplied.

Study-level results and caveats: How much clinical and demographic metadata was included differed by source and by participant, and the metadata was provided uncurated.

The immunoSEQ Assay, a bias-controlled multiplex PCR, was used to amplify TCRbeta CDR3 regions from genomic DNA. The study's processing was this. Nucleated cell counts per sample were estimated from amplification of reference gene primers within the assay. To quantify the absolute abundance of each unique TCRbeta CDR3 rearrangement, sequence reads were collapsed and filtered. For each sample, productive Simpson clonality was calculated as the square root of Simpson's diversity index over productive rearrangements. Sourced from immuneACCESS, this table was stored by TCRdb with only in-frame sequences that have V and J called. A share of the clones is absent; for the studies checked, an unresolved V gene accounts for under half, and the remainder has no known explanation. Clone size and V and J calls were adopted from that table, with D and trimming inferred from the DNA. This sample gives about 78,000 clones in total; 84% of them show up just once. The ten biggest clones cover around 3.3% of the sample.

Source material: peripheral blood. This chain joins TRBV12-5 to TRBJ2-3, and 7 junction bases match TRBD1. The sequence derives from a middle-aged man with acute or convalescent COVID-19. At the DNA level, the sequence is TGTGCTAGTGGTTTGGGGGGACAGTCTAGCACAGATACGCAGTATTTT. Its product reads: CASGLGGQSSTDTQYF.